This entry concerns a single T cell receptor beta chain. Its antigen is undetermined. Reverse transcription of roughly 0.5 to 1 ug RNA used random hexamers. immunoSEQ multiplex PCR amplified TCR beta CDR3 across 54 Vbeta, 13 Jbeta. TCRdb redid the calling of the immunoSEQ multiplex PCR reads with MiXCR, one entry per CDR3 protein. The sample carries more than 250,000 distinct CDR3 sequences, approximately 90% recorded once. The CDR3 is 16 amino acids. The V and J ends lost 3 bases and 5 bases, in that order; junction bases with no gene match: 6. CDR1 is SGDLS and CDR2 is YYNGEE in the germline V gene. The sample belongs to a study of CD8 T cells in Susac syndrome. Whole-study findings and limits: Acknowledgment was made by the study that its TCR sequencing and HLA analysis involved a relatively small number of individuals.

Sequencing targeted TCR beta in blood CD8+ and CD4+ T cells. The chain employs TRBV9 and TRBJ2-3; TRBD2 matches 13 bases. What was sequenced was CD4+ T cells from PBMCs. This clonotype was sampled from a human donor with multiple sclerosis. CDR3 coding DNA: TGTGCCAGCAGCGGACTAGCGGGAGGCGGAGGAGATACGCAGTATTTT. Its protein product is CASSGLAGGGGDTQYF.